This paragraph reports one T cell receptor (beta chain). No antigen is known for it. Each subset's genomic DNA was shared equally among a number of immunoSEQ plates. Profiling relied on immunoSEQ multiplex PCR, and the TCRdb table lists in-frame clones only, not all of them. Found here are 450,000 to 650,000 clones, 70% to 80% of them singletons; the top ten hold around 13%. This sample was taken from a study of shared clonotypes between healthy human individuals. Regarding the study as a whole: It was only blood that was sampled, and tissue repertoires likely differ.

The length of the CDR3 is 16 residues. Trimming took 4 bases from V and 4 from J; bases not matched to a gene: 7. Germline CDR1 is SGHTA and CDR2 is FQGNSA. The chain links TRBV7-2 to TRBJ1-3; 10 bases line up with TRBD1. This TCR was sampled from a woman between 35 and 50 years old in good health. Some clones in this sample may be carry-over from other donors' samples. Material for sequencing was PBMCs. The CDR3 reads CASSYSGTGDGNTIYF. CDR3 nucleotide sequence: TGTGCCAGCAGCTATTCCGGGACAGGGGACGGAAACACCATATATTTT. Using reference TRBV7-2 and TRBJ1-3 for the parts outside the CDR3, the full variable domain is GAGVSQSPSNKVTEKGKDVELRCDPISGHTALYWYRQSLGQGLEFLIYFQGNSAPDKSGLPSDRFSAERTGGSVSTLTIQRTQQEDSAVYLCASSYSGTGDGNTIYFGEGSWLTVV.